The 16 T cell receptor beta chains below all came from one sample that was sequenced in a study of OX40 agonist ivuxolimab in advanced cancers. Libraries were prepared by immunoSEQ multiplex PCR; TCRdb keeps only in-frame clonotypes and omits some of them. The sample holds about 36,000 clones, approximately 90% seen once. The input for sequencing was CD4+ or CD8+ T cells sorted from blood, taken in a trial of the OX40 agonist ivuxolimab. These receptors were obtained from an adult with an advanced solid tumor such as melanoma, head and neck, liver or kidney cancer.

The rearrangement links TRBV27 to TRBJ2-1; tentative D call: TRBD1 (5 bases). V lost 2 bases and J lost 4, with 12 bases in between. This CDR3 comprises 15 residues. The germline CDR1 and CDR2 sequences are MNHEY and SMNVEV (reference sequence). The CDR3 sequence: CASSLGSGLYNEQFF. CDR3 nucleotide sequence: TGTGCCAGCAGTTTAGGGTCAGGGCTATACAATGAGCAGTTCTTC.

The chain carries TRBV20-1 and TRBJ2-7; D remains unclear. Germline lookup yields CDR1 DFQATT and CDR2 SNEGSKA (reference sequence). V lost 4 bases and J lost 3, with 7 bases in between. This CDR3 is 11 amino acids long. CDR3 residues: CSATAFYEQYF. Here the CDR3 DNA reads TGCAGTGCTACCGCTTTCTACGAGCAGTACTTC.

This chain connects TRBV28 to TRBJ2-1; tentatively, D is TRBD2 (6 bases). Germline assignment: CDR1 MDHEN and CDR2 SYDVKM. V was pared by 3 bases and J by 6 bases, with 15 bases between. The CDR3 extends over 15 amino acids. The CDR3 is CASSFEGGGINEQFF. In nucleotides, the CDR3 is TGTGCCAGCAGTTTTGAGGGTGGGGGGATCAATGAGCAGTTCTTC.

CDR3 region: CASSLFRVRLGLAGDNEQFF. DNA of the CDR3: TGTGCCAGCAGTTTATTCAGGGTTCGTCTCGGGCTAGCGGGAGACAATGAGCAGTTCTTC. V is TRBV28 and J is TRBJ2-1; 10 nucleotides align to TRBD2. This CDR3 spans 20 amino acids. The V and J ends lost 1 base and 5 bases, in that order; junction bases with no gene match: 17. CDR1 and CDR2 (germline): MDHEN, SYDVKM.

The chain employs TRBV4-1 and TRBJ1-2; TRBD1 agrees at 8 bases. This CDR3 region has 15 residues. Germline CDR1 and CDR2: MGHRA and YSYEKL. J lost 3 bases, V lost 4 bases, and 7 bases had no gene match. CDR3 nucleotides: TGCGCCAGCAGCCGAACCGGACAGGGCGACTATGGCTACACCTTC. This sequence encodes CASSRTGQGDYGYTF.

The CDR3 reads CASSQDPRGRVNEQYF. The CDR3 coding sequence is TGCGCCAGCAGCCAAGATCCCCGCGGGAGGGTGAACGAGCAGTACTTC. This sequence joins TRBV4-3 and TRBJ2-7; 9 positions agree with TRBD2. The CDR3 consists of 16 residues. J lost 5 bases, V lost 0 bases, and 8 bases had no gene match. Germline CDR1 LGHNA, CDR2 YSLEER.

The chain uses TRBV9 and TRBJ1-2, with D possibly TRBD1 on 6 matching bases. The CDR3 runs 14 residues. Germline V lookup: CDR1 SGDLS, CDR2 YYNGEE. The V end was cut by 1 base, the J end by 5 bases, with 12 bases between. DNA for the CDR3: TGTGCCAGCAGCGTAAGCGGGGGCGCGTATGGCTACACCTTC. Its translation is CASSVSGGAYGYTF.

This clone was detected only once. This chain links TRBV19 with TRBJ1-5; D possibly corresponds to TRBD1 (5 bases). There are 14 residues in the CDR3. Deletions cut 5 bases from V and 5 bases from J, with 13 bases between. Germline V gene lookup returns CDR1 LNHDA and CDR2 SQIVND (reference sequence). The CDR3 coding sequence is TGTGCCAGTAGTTACATCAGGGAAGATCAGCCCCAGCATTTT. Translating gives CASSYIREDQPQHF. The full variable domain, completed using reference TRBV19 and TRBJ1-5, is DGGITQSPKYLFRKEGQNVTLSCEQNLNHDAMYWYRQDPGQGLRLIYYSQIVNDFQKGDIAEGYSVSREKKESFPLTVTSAQKNPTAFYLCASSYIREDQPQHFGDGTRLSIL.

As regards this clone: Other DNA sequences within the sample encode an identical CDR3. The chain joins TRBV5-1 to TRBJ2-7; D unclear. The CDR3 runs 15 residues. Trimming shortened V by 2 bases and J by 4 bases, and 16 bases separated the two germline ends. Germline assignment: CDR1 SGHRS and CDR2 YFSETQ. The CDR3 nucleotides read TGCGCCAGCAGCTTAAACTGGGGATCCCTTTACGAGCAGTACTTC. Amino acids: CASSLNWGSLYEQYF.

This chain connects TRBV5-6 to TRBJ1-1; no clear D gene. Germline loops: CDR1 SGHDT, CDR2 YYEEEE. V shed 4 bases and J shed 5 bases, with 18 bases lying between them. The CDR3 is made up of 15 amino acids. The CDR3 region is CASSPLRILGTEAFF. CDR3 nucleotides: TGTGCCAGCAGCCCCCTTCGTATCCTGGGAACTGAAGCTTTCTTT.

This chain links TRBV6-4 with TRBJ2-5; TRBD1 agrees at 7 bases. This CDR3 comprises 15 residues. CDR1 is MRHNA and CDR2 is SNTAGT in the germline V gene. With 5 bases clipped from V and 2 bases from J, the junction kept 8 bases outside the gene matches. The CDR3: CASSKTTGPQETQYF. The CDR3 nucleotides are TGTGCCAGCAGTAAGACGACAGGGCCTCAAGAGACCCAGTACTTC.

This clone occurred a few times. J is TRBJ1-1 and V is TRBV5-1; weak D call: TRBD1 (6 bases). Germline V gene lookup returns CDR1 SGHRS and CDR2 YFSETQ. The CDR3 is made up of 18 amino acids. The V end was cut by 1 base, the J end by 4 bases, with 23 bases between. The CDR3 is CASSLTAGGREVATEAFF. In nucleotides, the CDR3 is TGCGCCAGCAGCTTGACGGCTGGGGGGCGCGAGGTAGCCACTGAAGCTTTCTTT.

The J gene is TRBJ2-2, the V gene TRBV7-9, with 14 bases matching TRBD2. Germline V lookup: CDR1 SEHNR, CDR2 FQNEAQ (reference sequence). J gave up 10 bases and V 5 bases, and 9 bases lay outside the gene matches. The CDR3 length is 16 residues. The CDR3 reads CASSPRLAGGPAELFF. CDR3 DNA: TGTGCCAGCAGCCCCCGACTAGCGGGAGGGCCCGCGGAGCTGTTTTTT.

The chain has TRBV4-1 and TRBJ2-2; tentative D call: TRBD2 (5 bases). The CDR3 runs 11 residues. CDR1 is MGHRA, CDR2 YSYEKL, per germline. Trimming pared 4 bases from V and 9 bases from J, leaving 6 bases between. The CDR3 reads CASSPGWELFF. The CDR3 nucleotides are TGCGCCAGCAGCCCGGGGTGGGAGCTGTTTTTT.

CDR3 sequence: CASSHQQGHRYNEQFF. Here the CDR3 DNA reads TGCGCCAGCAGTCACCAGCAGGGGCACCGATACAATGAGCAGTTCTTC. The chain joins TRBV4-1 to TRBJ2-1, with D possibly matching TRBD1 (6 bases). V was trimmed by 6 bases and J by 4 bases, leaving 19 bases between them. Germline assignment: CDR1 MGHRA and CDR2 YSYEKL. The CDR3 runs 16 residues.

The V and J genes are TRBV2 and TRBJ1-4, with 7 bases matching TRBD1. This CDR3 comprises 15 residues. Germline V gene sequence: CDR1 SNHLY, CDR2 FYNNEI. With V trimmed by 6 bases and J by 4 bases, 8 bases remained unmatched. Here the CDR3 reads CASRYRDSHNEKLFF. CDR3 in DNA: TGTGCCAGCAGGTACCGGGACAGCCATAATGAAAAACTGTTTTTT. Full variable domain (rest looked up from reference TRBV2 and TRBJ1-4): EPEVTQTPSHQVTQMGQEVILRCVPISNHLYFYWYRQILGQKVEFLVSFYNNEISEKSEIFDDQFSVERPDGSNFTLKIRSTKLEDSAMYFCASRYRDSHNEKLFFGSGTQLSVL.